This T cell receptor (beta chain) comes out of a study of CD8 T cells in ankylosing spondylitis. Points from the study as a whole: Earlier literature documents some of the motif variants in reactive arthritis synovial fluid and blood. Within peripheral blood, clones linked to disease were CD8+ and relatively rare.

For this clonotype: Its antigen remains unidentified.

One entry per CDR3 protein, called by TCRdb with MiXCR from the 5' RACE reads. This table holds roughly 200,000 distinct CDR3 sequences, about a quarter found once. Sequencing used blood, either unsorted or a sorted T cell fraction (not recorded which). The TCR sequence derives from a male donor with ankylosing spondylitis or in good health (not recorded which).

CDR3 region: CASSLIGVPVGPNEQFF. The CDR3 bases are TGTGCCAGCAGCTTGATCGGGGTGCCGGTGGGGCCAAATGAGCAGTTCTTC. V usage is TRBV5-4 and J usage is TRBJ2-1; D may be TRBD1 or TRBD2 (5 bases each). The CDR3 length is 17 residues. Germline V lookup: CDR1 SGHNT, CDR2 YYREEE (reference sequence). Trimming stripped 1 base from V and 7 bases from J, with 21 bases between.